The next 30 T cell receptor beta chains were all read from a single sample in a study of neurological immune-mediated disorders. The sample's time point: longitudinal time-point 2. MiXCR, applied by TCRdb to the 5' RACE reads, yields one record per CDR3 protein. The repertoire has about 80,000 distinct CDR3 sequences, around 6% of them found once; the top ten carry 6.5% to 9%. The sequenced sample consisted of PBMCs. The receptors were gathered from a woman in her sixties or seventies with multiple sclerosis.

This clonotype was detected ten times or more. J is TRBJ1-4 and V is TRBV4-1; the match to TRBD1 covers 8 bases. V shed 1 base, J shed 7 bases, and the junction held 5 bases outside the gene matches. CDR1 MGHRA and CDR2 YSYEKL come from the germline V gene. The CDR3 sequence is 15 residues long. CDR3 sequence reads: CASSQGQGSTEKLFF. The CDR3 region has the DNA TGCGCCAGCAGCCAAGGACAGGGGTCGACTGAAAAACTGTTTTTT.

This clonotype was picked up many times. The chain is built from TRBV3-1 and TRBJ1-5, with D hard to call. This CDR3 spans 13 amino acids. V was trimmed by 0 bases and J by 9 bases, leaving 9 bases between them. CDR1 is LGHDT and CDR2 is YNNKEL in the germline V gene (reference sequence). This chain's CDR3 is CASSQDRQRPQHF. The CDR3 DNA sequence: TGTGCCAGCAGCCAAGATCGTCAGCGGCCCCAGCATTTT.

This clonotype was picked up many times. This rearrangement joins TRBV7-8 to TRBJ2-3, with D maybe TRBD2 (5 bases). The CDR3 totals 12 residues. The germline gives CDR1 SGHVS, CDR2 FQNEAQ. The V gene lost 5 bases and the J gene lost 9 bases, with 12 bases spanning the gap. The DNA for the CDR3 is TGTGCCAGCAGCATTCCCCCGGGGACGCAGTATTTT. Its protein is CASSIPPGTQYF.

This clonotype was detected many times. J is TRBJ1-1 and V is TRBV5-5, with a tentative D call TRBD1 (5 bases). The CDR3 totals 14 residues. CDR1 is SGHKS and CDR2 is YYEKEE in the germline V gene (reference sequence). Between the trimmed V and J ends, which lost 1 base and 3 bases, there was a span of 10 bases. CDR3 loop: CASSLPRADTEAFF. The CDR3 DNA is TGTGCCAGCAGCTTGCCCAGGGCGGACACTGAAGCTTTCTTT.

At least ten counts were recorded for this clonotype. Here the CDR3 reads CAISPGRDHNEQFF. CDR3 bases: TGTGCCATCAGTCCCGGCAGGGACCACAATGAGCAGTTCTTC. The V gene is TRBV10-3, the J gene TRBJ2-1; D assignment may be TRBD1 or TRBD2 (5 bases each). V was shortened by 5 bases and J by 5 bases, with 13 bases between the two germline ends. Germline loops: CDR1 ENHRY, CDR2 SYGVKD. CDR3 length: 14 residues.

This clonotype has a count of ten or more. The chain uses TRBV12-3 or TRBV12-4 and TRBJ1-5, with TRBD1 as a possible D gene (6 bases). The CDR3 is made up of 17 amino acids. Trimming shortened V by 5 bases and J by 5 bases, and 22 bases separated the two germline ends. CDR3 region: CASSPGTWTEPYQPQHF. CDR3 nucleotides: TGTGCCAGCAGTCCAGGAACTTGGACAGAGCCATATCAGCCCCAGCATTTT.

This clonotype was seen many times. The chain links TRBV20-1 to TRBJ2-1; D remains ambiguous. V was clipped by 2 bases and J by 7 bases, with 15 bases between them. Germline V gene data show CDR1 as DFQATT and CDR2 as SNEGSKA (reference sequence). This CDR3 comprises 14 residues. CDR3 in DNA: TGCAGTGCTAGACCTAGGATAGGGTTGAATGAGCAGTTCTTC. Translating it yields CSARPRIGLNEQFF.

The chain couples TRBV6-5 to TRBJ1-2, with 7 positions matching TRBD1. Germline assignment: CDR1 MNHEY and CDR2 SVGAGI. This CDR3 contains 13 residues. V lost 5 bases, J lost 3 bases, and 3 bases stayed unmatched. Here the CDR3 DNA reads TGTGCCAGCAGTCGAGGGGGCGACTATGGCTACACCTTC. It translates to CASSRGGDYGYTF.

This clonotype was found many times. This chain uses TRBV5-1 with TRBJ1-4; D remains unclear. Trimming shortened V by 0 bases and J by 0 bases, and 6 bases separated the two germline ends. Germline values: CDR1 SGHRS, CDR2 YFSETQ. The CDR3 runs to 15 residues. CDR3 DNA sequence: TGCGCCAGCAGCTTGGGATATGCAACTAATGAAAAACTGTTTTTT. This sequence encodes CASSLGYATNEKLFF.

The chain employs TRBV5-6 and TRBJ2-7; D is uncertain. Trimming left V 4 bases short and J 0 bases short, with 11 bases between. This CDR3 is built from 14 residues. The germline CDR1 and CDR2 sequences are SGHDT and YYEEEE. CDR3 bases: TGTGCCAGCAGCGACGGTGAGACCTCCTACGAGCAGTACTTC. Translation gives CASSDGETSYEQYF. The variable domain in full, with the rest retrieved from reference TRBV5-6 and TRBJ2-7, is DAGVTQSPTHLIKTRGQQVTLRCSPKSGHDTVSWYQQALGQGPQFIFQYYEEEERQRGNFPDRFSGHQFPNYSSELNVNALLLGDSALYLCASSDGETSYEQYFGPGTRLTVT.

This clonotype was recorded at least ten times. This chain links TRBV7-8 with TRBJ2-1, with 7 nucleotides matching TRBD1. CDR3 size: 14 residues. V lost 5 bases to trimming and J lost 4 bases; unmatched junction nucleotides: 5. From germline, CDR1 is SGHVS and CDR2 FQNEAQ. CDR3 DNA: TGTGCCAGCAGCCCGGGACAGCTATACAATGAGCAGTTCTTC. The encoded protein is CASSPGQLYNEQFF.

Of note for this clonotype: A read error may be the cause here, since a much bigger clone is one base away. The CDR3 loop is CASSLSNRIGNTIYF. The CDR3 coding sequence is TGTGCCAGCAGTTTATCGAATAGGATCGGAAACACCATATATTTT. The J gene is TRBJ1-3, the V gene TRBV27; no firm D call. The CDR3 loop spans 15 amino acids. From germline, CDR1 is MNHEY and CDR2 SMNVEV (reference sequence). V was pared by 0 bases and J by 4 bases, with 10 bases between.

This clonotype was observed at least ten times. This chain connects TRBV2 to TRBJ1-5; 8 nucleotides match TRBD1. The ends lost 5 bases at V and 1 base at J; junction bases unmatched: 7. This CDR3 contains 16 residues. Looked up from germline, CDR1 is SNHLY and CDR2 is FYNNEI. CDR3 region: CASSPAGGWSNQPQHF. In nucleotides, the CDR3 is TGTGCCAGCAGTCCCGCAGGGGGCTGGAGCAATCAGCCCCAGCATTTT.

This clonotype was observed at least ten times. The chain links TRBV12-3 or TRBV12-4 to TRBJ2-4, with D unclear. Between the trimmed V and J ends, which lost 6 bases and 2 bases, there was a span of 8 bases. The CDR3 totals 13 residues. CDR3 sequence: CASRGFSKNIQYF. DNA for the CDR3: TGTGCCAGCAGGGGGTTTTCCAAAAACATTCAGTACTTC.

The table lists this clonotype with many counts. The gene calls are TRBV12-3 or TRBV12-4 and TRBJ1-1, with D unclear. The CDR3 has 14 residues. The V end was cut by 6 bases, the J end by 0 bases, with 11 bases between. In DNA form, the CDR3 reads TGTGCCAGCAGCCCGGAAAGGGTGAACACTGAAGCTTTCTTT. Protein product: CASSPERVNTEAFF.

The table lists this clonotype with many counts. This sequence joins TRBV20-1 and TRBJ1-4, with D possibly TRBD1 on 6 matching bases. V was shortened by 6 bases and J by 4 bases, with 21 bases between the two germline ends. Germline V lookup: CDR1 DFQATT, CDR2 SNEGSKA (reference sequence). The CDR3 is 16 residues long. The CDR3 nucleotides are TGCAGTGCGAGTCGGGGGGCAATTGCTGGTAATGAAAAACTGTTTTTT. Translation gives CSASRGAIAGNEKLFF.

This clonotype was recorded at least ten times. This rearrangement joins TRBV6-1 to TRBJ2-7, with D possibly being TRBD2 (5 bases). The CDR3 covers 15 residues. Trimming took off 0 bases at V and 4 bases at J, with 13 bases between the two ends. CDR1 and CDR2 from the germline V gene are MNHNS and SASEGT. The CDR3 loop is CASSEASLRTYEQYF. CDR3 DNA: TGTGCCAGCAGTGAAGCGTCCCTACGGACTTACGAGCAGTACTTC.

This clonotype was counted at least ten times. The rearrangement links TRBV7-8 to TRBJ1-6; tentatively, D is TRBD1 (5 bases). Germline V gene sequence: CDR1 SGHVS, CDR2 FQNEAQ. V was trimmed by 5 bases and J by 0 bases, leaving 14 bases between them. CDR3 length equals 17 residues. The CDR3 sequence is CASSHRQTSSYNSPLHF. The CDR3, as DNA: TGTGCCAGCAGCCACAGACAGACAAGCTCCTATAATTCACCCCTCCACTTT.

This clonotype has ten or more counts. V usage is TRBV5-1 and J usage is TRBJ1-2; TRBD1 matches at 9 bases. J lost 6 bases, V lost 4 bases, and 16 bases had no gene match. There are 17 residues in the CDR3. In germline, CDR1 is SGHRS, CDR2 YFSETQ. The CDR3 sequence is CASSPLGRDRATHGYTF. The CDR3 nucleotides read TGCGCCAGCAGCCCTTTAGGCCGGGACAGGGCAACACATGGCTACACCTTC.

This clonotype came up many times. The chain employs TRBV5-1 and TRBJ2-1, with 14 bases matching TRBD2. Per the germline V gene, CDR1 is SGHRS and CDR2 is YFSETQ. This CDR3 contains 17 residues. J was trimmed by 9 bases and V by 4 bases; bases with no gene match: 12. Here the CDR3 DNA reads TGCGCCAGCAGCAATGGACTAGCGGGGGGCATGGTAGGTGAGCAGTTCTTC. Residues: CASSNGLAGGMVGEQFF. Full variable domain (rest looked up from reference TRBV5-1 and TRBJ2-1): KAGVTQTPRYLIKTRGQQVTLSCSPISGHRSVSWYQQTPGQGLQFLFEYFSETQRNKGNFPGRFSGRQFSNSRSEMNVSTLELGDSALYLCASSNGLAGGMVGEQFFGPGTRLTVL.

This clonotype was observed at least ten times. This chain links TRBV9 with TRBJ2-3, with TRBD2 as a possible D gene (5 bases). This CDR3 contains 14 residues. V was shortened by 0 bases and J by 14 bases, with 19 bases between the two germline ends. Germline values: CDR1 SGDLS, CDR2 YYNGEE. The CDR3: CASSVERIVAGLYF. CDR3 DNA sequence: TGTGCCAGCAGCGTAGAGCGGATAGTGGCTGGTCTGTATTTT.

Ten or more counts support this clonotype. The CDR3 DNA sequence: TGTGCCAGCAGCCCTCGGAGCTCTGGGGCCAACGTCCTGACTTTC. This encodes CASSPRSSGANVLTF. The gene calls are TRBV7-9 and TRBJ2-6; no reliable D call. V was pared by 5 bases and J by 0 bases, with 8 bases between. Germline V gene data show CDR1 as SEHNR and CDR2 as FQNEAQ (reference sequence). This CDR3 is 15 amino acids long.

In regard to this clonotype: Just one base apart from a much larger clone, this may be a read error. The genes are TRBV3-1 and TRBJ1-6, with 7 bases fitting TRBD1. Germline CDR1 reads LGHDT; CDR2 reads YNNKEL (reference sequence). CDR3 length: 16 residues. CDR3 sequence (DNA): TGTGCCAGCAGCCTCACCCCCGGGACAGCGAAATCACCCCTCTACTTT. Protein sequence: CASSLTPGTAKSPLYF.

This clonotype appeared many times. This sequence joins TRBV20-1 and TRBJ2-7; D gene ambiguous. Germline CDR1 is DFQATT and CDR2 is SNEGSKA (reference sequence). This CDR3 has 13 residues. The V end lost 3 bases, the J end lost 2 bases, and 11 bases lay between the germline ends. The CDR3, as DNA: TGCAGTGCTAGCACGGACCCCGCCTACGAGCAGTACTTC. This encodes CSASTDPAYEQYF.

This clonotype was recorded at least ten times. This chain connects TRBV20-1 to TRBJ1-6; no clear D gene. CDR3 length equals 17 residues. CDR1 and CDR2 (germline): DFQATT, SNEGSKA (reference sequence). V dropped 3 bases and J dropped 0 bases, with 15 bases sitting between them. The CDR3 here is CSASGRPHGSYNSPLHF. The CDR3 nucleotides are TGCAGTGCTAGCGGCAGGCCACACGGCTCCTATAATTCACCCCTCCACTTT.

In this sample, this clonotype turned up a few times. The chain carries TRBV9 and TRBJ1-1; D not certain. V lost 0 bases and J lost 1, with 7 bases in between. The CDR3 contains 14 residues. Germline V gene sequence: CDR1 SGDLS, CDR2 YYNGEE. The CDR3 DNA reads as TGTGCCAGCAGCGTAGAAGGGCCGAACACTGAAGCTTTCTTT. Translated: CASSVEGPNTEAFF.

This clonotype was detected ten times or more. The J gene is TRBJ2-1, the V gene TRBV10-3; D is perhaps TRBD1 or TRBD2 (5 bases each). The germline V and J ends were trimmed by 6 bases and 6 bases, with 15 bases remaining between them. CDR3 length: 14 residues. Looked up from germline, CDR1 is ENHRY and CDR2 is SYGVKD. The CDR3 loop reads CAISPGPRANEQFF. The CDR3 nucleotides read TGTGCCATCAGCCCGGGACCTCGGGCCAATGAGCAGTTCTTC.

This clonotype was picked up many times. The rearrangement joins TRBV5-1 to TRBJ2-1; the D is unclear. In germline, CDR1 is SGHRS, CDR2 YFSETQ. The CDR3 is 16 amino acids. Trimming removed 3 bases at V and 5 bases at J, with 18 bases between. The CDR3 DNA sequence: TGCGCCAGCAGCTCCGGTGGCCCCCCGCCAAACAATGAGCAGTTCTTC. Residues: CASSSGGPPPNNEQFF.

This clonotype was recorded many times. The rearrangement joins TRBV20-1 to TRBJ1-5; D may be TRBD1 (6 bases). This CDR3 has 15 amino acids. Trimming removed 5 bases from V and 4 bases from J, with 18 bases in between. CDR1 and CDR2 from the germline V gene are DFQATT and SNEGSKA (reference sequence). The CDR3: CSAAGQQARNQPQHF. Here the CDR3 DNA reads TGCAGTGCTGCAGGACAGCAAGCAAGAAATCAGCCCCAGCATTTT.

This clonotype was counted ten times or more. The chain is built from TRBV25-1 and TRBJ1-1, with TRBD1 as a possible D gene (6 bases). Germline V gene lookup returns CDR1 MGHDK and CDR2 SYGVNS. This CDR3 comprises 14 residues. V was clipped by 5 bases and J by 0 bases, with 10 bases between them. CDR3: CASSTQGLNTEAFF. Here the CDR3 DNA reads TGTGCCAGCAGTACTCAGGGGCTGAACACTGAAGCTTTCTTT. The full variable domain, in which reference TRBV25-1 and TRBJ1-1 provide the parts outside the CDR3, is EADIYQTPRYLVIGTGKKITLECSQTMGHDKMYWYQQDPGMELHLIHYSYGVNSTEKGDLSSESTVSRIRTEHFPLTLESARPSHTSQYLCASSTQGLNTEAFFGQGTRLTVV.